What follows describes a single TCR beta chain. Libraries were prepared by immunoSEQ multiplex PCR; TCRdb keeps only in-frame clonotypes and omits some of them. This table holds about 67,000 clones, 80% to 95% found once. The sample originates from a study of T cell changes during pregnancy in multiple sclerosis. V lost 2 bases and J 0 bases, leaving 11 bases between the germline ends. This CDR3 has 15 amino acids. Germline V gene sequence: CDR1 SNHLY, CDR2 FYNNEI. The rearrangement links TRBV2 to TRBJ2-7, with D tentatively TRBD2 (5 bases). This TCR came from a female donor in good health, enrolled as a control in a pregnancy study. This specimen was peripheral blood, taken in the first trimester of pregnancy. The CDR3 region has the DNA TGTGCCAGCAGTGAAACGCTTAGCGACTCCTACGAGCAGTACTTC. Translated, it gives CASSETLSDSYEQYF.